This T cell receptor beta chain was observed in a study of cutaneous CD30+ T cell lymphoproliferative disorder and hepatitis E (dated by TCRdb to about 2018). This clone was counted between two and nine times. Its antigen is unknown. Base-call qualities are not available, and no considerably larger clone is one nucleotide away. Library preparation used the immunoSEQ multiplex PCR assay. In TCRdb, the immuneACCESS table is reduced to in-frame sequences with V and J assigned. These tables do not hold every clone; where another copy was compared, an unresolved V gene accounts for under half, and the others remain unexplained. The sample includes thousands of clones, with about 76% observed a single time. The top ten clonotypes cover 0.9% to 1.2% of the sample. The CDR3 goes from the cysteine to the phenylalanine over 14 residues. Left in the record is the CDR3 DNA by itself, 42 bases read in frame from the first base. Per the germline V gene (reference sequence), SEHNR is the CDR1 and FQNEAQ is the CDR2. The junction shows trimming of 1 base on V and 2 bases on J, plus 8 bases between the germline ends.

This sequence originates from a human donor with a cutaneous T cell lymphoproliferative disorder associated with hepatitis E virus. The rearrangement combines TRBV7-9 with TRBJ1-2, with the identity of the D gene unclear. The sequenced sample consisted of blood. The CDR3 region: CASSLGAGNYGYTF. The DNA sequence is as follows: TGTGCCAGCAGCTTAGGAGCGGGGAACTATGGCTACACCTTC.